This entry lists 3 T cell receptor beta chains sequenced from one sample in a study of blood T cell repertoires in COVID-19. Some clones are missing from TCRdb's copy, which holds only in-frame ones; the method was immunoSEQ multiplex PCR. The table lists almost 300,000 clones, around 90% of them singletons. The material sequenced was peripheral blood. The receptors shown here come from a man in his 70s with acute or convalescent COVID-19.

The chain employs TRBV4-1 and TRBJ2-3; 9 nucleotides line up with TRBD1. In germline, CDR1 is MGHRA, CDR2 YSYEKL. Trimming took 2 bases from V and 4 from J; bases not matched to a gene: 13. The CDR3 has 18 residues. The CDR3 DNA reads as TGCGCCAGCAGCCAAAGGGCCTCCCGGGACAGGGCATCAGATACGCAGTATTTT. It encodes CASSQRASRDRASDTQYF.

This clone occurred a few times. The chain is built from TRBV7-2 and TRBJ1-2; D remains unclear. The ends were cut back, 1 base at V and 11 bases at J, with 8 bases in the middle. The germline CDR1 and CDR2 sequences are SGHTA and FQGNSA. This CDR3 has 11 residues. For the CDR3, the DNA is TGTGCCAGCAGCTTAGGCGATCGATACACCTTC. This gives the protein CASSLGDRYTF.

V usage is TRBV6-1 and J usage is TRBJ2-7, with a possible D match to TRBD2 (6 bases). With 3 bases removed from V and 2 bases from J, the gap between germline ends came to 14 bases. This CDR3 is 15 amino acids long. CDR1 is MNHNS, CDR2 SASEGT, per germline. The CDR3 spells CASSDAGTSPYEQYF. The DNA of the CDR3 is TGTGCCAGCAGTGATGCCGGGACTTCGCCCTACGAGCAGTACTTC.